This TCR beta chain was observed in a study of early T cells in non-severe SARS-CoV-2 infection. V shed 4 bases, J shed 2 bases, and the junction held 5 bases outside the gene matches. Per germline, CDR1 MNHNS and CDR2 SASEGT. There are 15 residues in the CDR3. Via MiXCR, TCRdb re-called the 5' RACE reads, giving one row per CDR3 protein. The table has fewer than 85,000 distinct CDR3 sequences, about 14% seen once. The sequencing used whole blood, collected at baseline. The chain recombines TRBV6-1 with TRBJ2-5; TRBD1 aligns across 9 bases. The sequence was collected from an adult who was a healthcare worker with PCR-confirmed SARS-CoV-2 infection or an uninfected control (not recorded which). The CDR3 DNA follows: TGTGCCAGCAGTGGATACAGGGGGCGGCAAGAGACCCAGTACTTC. Translated: CASSGYRGRQETQYF.